This entry concerns a single T cell receptor beta chain. This entry belongs to a study of OX40 agonist ivuxolimab in advanced cancers. Study-wide background: Partial responses were achieved by three patients: one hepatocellular carcinoma, two cutaneous melanoma.

The germline V gene encodes CDR1 SGHRS and CDR2 YFSETQ. The V gene lost 0 bases and the J gene lost 1 base, with 10 bases spanning the gap. This CDR3 is 15 amino acids long. Generated by immunoSEQ multiplex PCR, the TCRdb table keeps only in-frame clones and is missing some. The data hold about 94,000 clones, with about nine tenths observed a single time. Sequencing used CD4+ or CD8+ T cells sorted from blood, obtained in a trial of the OX40 agonist ivuxolimab. The V and J genes are TRBV5-1 and TRBJ1-1; possibly TRBD1 for D (6 bases). This TCR was sampled from an adult with an advanced solid tumor such as melanoma, head and neck, liver or kidney cancer. CDR3 residues: CASSLAVTGNTEAFF. The CDR3 coding sequence is TGCGCCAGCAGCTTGGCCGTGACAGGGAACACTGAAGCTTTCTTT.